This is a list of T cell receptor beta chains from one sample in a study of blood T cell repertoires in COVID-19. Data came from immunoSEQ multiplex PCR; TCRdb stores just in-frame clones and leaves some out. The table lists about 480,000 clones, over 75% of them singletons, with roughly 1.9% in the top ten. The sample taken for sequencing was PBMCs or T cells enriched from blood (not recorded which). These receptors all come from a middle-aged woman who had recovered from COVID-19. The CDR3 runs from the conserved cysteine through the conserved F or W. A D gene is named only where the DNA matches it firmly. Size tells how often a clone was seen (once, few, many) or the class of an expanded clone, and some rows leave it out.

CDR3: CAWSHGVNSYEQYF; DNA: TGTGCCTGGAGTCACGGAGTTAACTCCTACGAGCAGTACTTC; size: few; J: TRBJ2-7; D: -; V: TRBV30
CDR3: CASRQTGYEQYF; DNA: TGTGCCAGCAGACAGACAGGATACGAGCAGTACTTC; size: -; J: TRBJ2-7; D: -; V: TRBV2
CDR3: CASSLVDGGYEQYF; DNA: TGTGCCAGCAGCTTGGTCGACGGAGGCTACGAGCAGTACTTC; size: -; J: TRBJ2-7; D: -; V: TRBV5-6
CDR3: CASSYGGSTDTQYF; DNA: TGTGCCAGCAGCTATGGGGGGTCCACAGATACGCAGTATTTT; size: -; J: TRBJ2-3; D: -; V: TRBV6-2/TRBV6-3
CDR3: CASSIHWREARAGANVLTF; DNA: TGTGCCAGCAGCATACATTGGAGGGAGGCGCGGGCTGGGGCCAACGTCCTGACTTTC; size: -; J: TRBJ2-6; D: -; V: TRBV13
CDR3: CASSLDQFGGATEAFF; DNA: TGTGCCAGCAGCTTAGACCAGTTTGGGGGGGCCACTGAAGCTTTCTTT; size: -; J: TRBJ1-1; D: -; V: TRBV11-2
CDR3: CASSLVPSGSSYEQYF; DNA: TGTGCCAGCAGCTTAGTGCCTAGCGGGAGCTCCTACGAGCAGTACTTC; size: -; J: TRBJ2-7; D: TRBD2; V: TRBV7-2
CDR3: CASSLVRVTNEQFF; DNA: TGTGCCAGCAGCTTAGTCAGGGTTACAAATGAGCAGTTCTTC; size: -; J: TRBJ2-1; D: -; V: TRBV13
CDR3: CASSPAGGPGEQYF; DNA: TGTGCCAGCAGCCCAGCGGGAGGGCCCGGCGAGCAGTACTTC; size: -; J: TRBJ2-7; D: TRBD2; V: TRBV27
CDR3: CSVTYTGVDGNQPQHF; DNA: TGCAGCGTTACGTACACAGGGGTGGATGGCAATCAGCCCCAGCATTTT; size: once; J: TRBJ1-5; D: TRBD1; V: TRBV29-1